The text below deals with one TCR beta chain. This entry is derived from a study of type 1 regulatory T cells. Overall study context: An in vitro protocol generated T-allo10, a Tr1-enriched, alloantigen-specific CD4 T cell product.

The CDR3 covers 14 residues. Germline V gene sequence: CDR1 SGDLS, CDR2 YYNGEE. V shed 4 bases and J shed 4 bases, with 15 bases lying between them. TCRdb analysed the reads with MiXCR anew, one entry per CDR3 protein. The sample lists some 90,000 distinct CDR3 sequences, 25% to 40% occurring once. The chain couples TRBV9 to TRBJ2-7; unclear D gene. Material: CD4+ T cells, either the whole sample or a sorted fraction (not recorded which). The clonotype comes from a human donor in good health. The DNA for the CDR3 is TGTGCCAGCAGCCCCACCCCCGGTGGTTACGAGCAGTACTTC. Protein: CASSPTPGGYEQYF.